What follows are 20 T cell receptor beta chains derived from one specimen sequenced in a study of CD8 T cells in Susac syndrome. The authors reverse transcribed roughly 0.5 to 1 ug RNA with random hexamers. TCRdb re-analysed the immunoSEQ multiplex PCR reads in MiXCR, keeping a single row per CDR3 protein. The table records roughly 180,000 distinct CDR3 sequences, just under 95% of them present only once. Sequencing used CD4+ T cells from PBMCs. These receptors all come from a human donor in good health.

The chain has TRBV18 and TRBJ2-7; D not resolved. Trimming stripped 3 bases from V and 3 bases from J, with 12 bases between. The CDR3 loop spans 14 amino acids. Germline CDR1 reads KGHSH; CDR2 reads LQKENI. CDR3 in amino acids: CASSPGKDYYEQYF. CDR3 coding DNA: TGTGCCAGCTCACCCGGAAAGGATTACTACGAGCAGTACTTC.

The chain has TRBV7-3 and TRBJ2-5, with D unresolved. This CDR3 has 13 residues. Trimming removed 5 bases at V and 7 bases at J, with 14 bases between. The germline CDR1 and CDR2 sequences are SGHTA and FQGTGA. The CDR3 coding sequence is TGTGCCAGCAGCCGTCAGAATGAAGGGACCCAGTACTTC. Amino acid sequence: CASSRQNEGTQYF.

The chain carries TRBV18 and TRBJ1-5, with a weak D call TRBD1 (6 bases). Trimming removed 3 bases at V and 6 bases at J, with 9 bases between. The CDR3 extends over 13 amino acids. The V gene's germline CDR1 is KGHSH and CDR2 LQKENI. The DNA of the CDR3 is TGTGCCAGCTCACCCAGGGGAGGTCAGCCCCAGCATTTT. It codes for CASSPRGGQPQHF.

This chain joins TRBV29-1 and TRBJ1-1; 8 bases line up with TRBD1. Trimming cost V 2 bases and J 4 bases; bases outside gene matches: 9. This CDR3 region has 15 residues. Germline-derived CDR1 and CDR2 are SQVTM and ANQGSEA. The CDR3 loop reads CSVEPGQATLTEAFF. As DNA, the CDR3 is TGCAGCGTTGAACCGGGACAGGCCACCCTCACTGAAGCTTTCTTT.

The chain is built from TRBV29-1 and TRBJ2-1, with no clear D. Trimming cost V 5 bases and J 5 bases, with 7 bases left between them. Per the germline V gene, CDR1 is SQVTM and CDR2 is ANQGSEA. This CDR3 is built from 11 residues. The CDR3 region is CSVFRNNEQFF. The CDR3 DNA sequence: TGCAGCGTTTTTAGGAACAATGAGCAGTTCTTC.

This sequence joins TRBV28 and TRBJ1-5; tentative D call: TRBD1 (5 bases). Per the germline V gene, CDR1 is MDHEN and CDR2 is SYDVKM. V shed 6 bases and J shed 6 bases, with 12 bases lying between them. The CDR3 has 13 amino acids. This CDR3 is CASRVTGAQPQHF. The CDR3 DNA reads TGTGCCAGCAGGGTGACTGGGGCTCAGCCCCAGCATTTT.

The chain joins TRBV5-4 to TRBJ2-3; D is unresolved. Germline V gene lookup returns CDR1 SGHNT and CDR2 YYREEE (reference sequence). The CDR3 has 16 amino acids. Between the trimmed V and J ends, which lost 0 bases and 2 bases, there was a span of 13 bases. The CDR3 DNA is TGTGCCAGCAGCTTGGCCAAGGTCGGTCCCACAGATACGCAGTATTTT. This gives the protein CASSLAKVGPTDTQYF.

In DNA, the CDR3 is TGCAGCGTTAATGAGCAGTTCTTC. Translated, it gives CSVNEQFF. V usage is TRBV29-1 and J usage is TRBJ2-1; no definite D call. The ends were cut back, 5 bases at V and 7 bases at J, with 0 bases in the middle. Germline V lookup: CDR1 SQVTM, CDR2 ANQGSEA. There are 8 residues in the CDR3.

The V and J genes are TRBV27 and TRBJ2-6, with D possibly being TRBD1 (6 bases). The CDR3 runs to 17 residues. The germline gives CDR1 MNHEY, CDR2 SMNVEV (reference sequence). V lost 3 bases and J lost 2, with 14 bases in between. This CDR3 reads CASSFWTDIPGANVLTF. The CDR3 bases are TGTGCCAGCAGTTTCTGGACAGATATACCTGGGGCCAACGTCCTGACTTTC.

The chain joins TRBV20-1 to TRBJ2-1, with D hard to call. The CDR3 has 12 amino acids. Trimming left V 6 bases short and J 9 bases short, with 15 bases between. The germline CDR1 and CDR2 sequences are DFQATT and SNEGSKA (reference sequence). In nucleotides, the CDR3 is TGCAGTGCGTCCATTATCGATGGTGAGCAGTTCTTC. This translates into CSASIIDGEQFF.

The chain employs TRBV24-1 and TRBJ2-1; D is unresolved. Germline values: CDR1 KGHDR, CDR2 SFDVKD. The V end lost 7 bases, the J end lost 1 base, and 10 bases lay between the germline ends. This CDR3 contains 14 residues. In DNA form, the CDR3 reads TGTGCCACCAGGGGGTCACTTTCCTACAATGAGCAGTTCTTC. Residues: CATRGSLSYNEQFF.

This clonotype was seen once. This sequence joins TRBV5-4 and TRBJ1-5, with D possibly matching TRBD1 (6 bases). CDR1 and CDR2 from the germline V gene are SGHNT and YYREEE (reference sequence). The CDR3 loop spans 13 amino acids. The V and J ends lost 2 bases and 9 bases respectively, with 12 bases between them. The CDR3 protein is CASSLDGGGPQHF. For the CDR3, the DNA is TGTGCCAGCAGCTTAGATGGAGGGGGGCCCCAGCATTTT.

The chain uses TRBV19 and TRBJ1-2, with D possibly TRBD1 on 6 matching bases. This CDR3 has 14 amino acids. Germline loops: CDR1 LNHDA, CDR2 SQIVND (reference sequence). The V gene lost 6 bases and the J gene lost 4 bases, with 15 bases spanning the gap. In DNA form, the CDR3 reads TGTGCCAGTAGGATTCATACAGGGACCTATGGCTACACCTTC. Protein product: CASRIHTGTYGYTF. Complete variable domain (other parts from reference TRBV19 and TRBJ1-2): DGGITQSPKYLFRKEGQNVTLSCEQNLNHDAMYWYRQDPGQGLRLIYYSQIVNDFQKGDIAEGYSVSREKKESFPLTVTSAQKNPTAFYLCASRIHTGTYGYTFGSGTRLTVV.

The rearrangement joins TRBV18 to TRBJ2-1; possibly TRBD1 for D (5 bases). Germline-derived CDR1 and CDR2 are KGHSH and LQKENI. The ends were cut back, 4 bases at V and 9 bases at J, with 7 bases in the middle. This CDR3 has 11 amino acids. CDR3 sequence: CASSLRVEQFF. In DNA form, the CDR3 reads TGTGCCAGCTCACTCAGGGTTGAGCAGTTCTTC.

This chain's CDR3 is CASSYRGEGQPQHF. The CDR3 DNA reads TGTGCCAGCAGCTACAGGGGAGAAGGACAGCCCCAGCATTTT. The chain employs TRBV27 and TRBJ1-5; TRBD1 aligns across 7 bases. V trimming: 6 bases; J trimming: 7 bases; junction bases outside the gene matches: 9. The CDR3 totals 14 residues. CDR1 is MNHEY, CDR2 SMNVEV, per germline (reference sequence).

This chain joins TRBV29-1 and TRBJ2-7, with D unclear. V lost 3 bases to trimming and J lost 3 bases, with 9 bases between them. CDR1 and CDR2 from the germline V gene are SQVTM and ANQGSEA. CDR3 length: 12 amino acids. CDR3 bases: TGCAGCGTTGAGTACGGAAGCTACGAGCAGTACTTC. Its translation: CSVEYGSYEQYF.

The gene calls are TRBV29-1 and TRBJ2-2; maybe TRBD1 (6 bases). V gave up 3 bases and J gave up 3 bases, with 11 bases separating them. This CDR3 region has 14 residues. Germline V gives CDR1 SQVTM, CDR2 ANQGSEA. The CDR3 here is CSVDRGRDTGELFF. The CDR3 DNA reads TGCAGCGTTGACAGGGGCAGGGACACCGGGGAGCTGTTTTTT.

This clonotype came up once. The chain is built from TRBV19 and TRBJ2-5; D not resolved. CDR1 LNHDA and CDR2 SQIVND come from the germline V gene (reference sequence). The CDR3 sequence is 14 residues long. V was shortened by 1 base and J by 1 base, with 7 bases between the two germline ends. The CDR3 coding sequence is TGTGCCAGTAGTATAGGACATCTCCAAGAGACCCAGTACTTC. It translates to CASSIGHLQETQYF.

The rearrangement links TRBV20-1 to TRBJ1-1, with TRBD1 matching over 7 bases. The germline V gene has CDR1 DFQATT and CDR2 SNEGSKA (reference sequence). The CDR3 totals 11 residues. Trimming at V came to 5 bases and at J to 12 bases, leaving 9 bases not matched to a gene. The CDR3 nucleotides are TGCAGTGCTGTTAGAACAGGGGTGACTTTCTTT. This encodes CSAVRTGVTFF.

Written as DNA, the CDR3 is TGTGCCAGCAGCGTAGATGCTAGCGGGAGACAACGGCACGAGCAGTACTTC. As protein: CASSVDASGRQRHEQYF. The chain joins TRBV9 to TRBJ2-7, with 10 nucleotides matching TRBD2. The CDR3 length is 17 residues. Germline values: CDR1 SGDLS, CDR2 YYNGEE. Losses at the gene ends were 0 bases for V and 5 bases for J; bases not matched to a gene: 11.